A selection of T cell receptor beta chains follows, all from one sample in a study of T cells in Graves' hyperthyroidism and ophthalmopathy. TCRdb re-analysed the multiplex PCR reads in MiXCR, keeping a single row per CDR3 protein. The table shows around 580,000 distinct CDR3 sequences, with about a sixth occurring only once. Sequenced material: blood. The receptors were sampled from a woman under 30 with Graves' hyperthyroidism. Each CDR3 is given with its conserved first and last residue. Each record gives: D gene, J gene, V gene, clone size, CDR3 DNA, CDR3 protein. D genes are given only for firm matches. Only part of the rows carry a size: once, few, many, or a class if the clone is expanded.

NA TRBJ2-5 TRBV29-1 NA TGCAGCGCAGGAGGGACTCCTCCGAAGACCCAGTACTTC CSAGGTPPKTQYF
TRBD1 TRBJ2-3 TRBV24-1 few TGTGCCACCAGTGATCGGACAGGTTATGCTAGCACAGATACGCAGTATTTT CATSDRTGYASTDTQYF
NA TRBJ1-3 TRBV20-1 few TGCAGTGCCTCGGGGAGAGTGACTGGAAACACCATATATTTT CSASGRVTGNTIYF
NA TRBJ1-1 TRBV3-1 many TGTGCCAGCAGCCATGCGGGGCCGAACACTGAAGCTTTCTTT CASSHAGPNTEAFF
TRBD1 TRBJ2-7 TRBV20-1 many TGCAGTGCTAGAGATTTACGGGGACAGTCGTCCTACGAGCAGTACTTC CSARDLRGQSSYEQYF
NA TRBJ2-7 TRBV3-1 few TGTGCCAGCAGCCAAGATCACAGTGGGGCCTACGAGCAGTACTTC CASSQDHSGAYEQYF
NA TRBJ1-1 TRBV7-2 many TGTGCCAGCAGCTCCGCAGGAGGGCTCACTGAAGCTTTCTTT CASSSAGGLTEAFF
NA TRBJ1-5 TRBV4-1 few TGCGCCAGCAGCCCTATGGGGAATCAGCCCCAGCATTTT CASSPMGNQPQHF
NA TRBJ1-5 TRBV2 many TGTGCCAGCAGGAGGGACAGCAATCAGCCCCAGCATTTT CASRRDSNQPQHF
NA TRBJ1-6 TRBV19 few TGTGCCAGTAGCCCCACGGGACCCTTTTCTATTTTGAGGGGTTCACCCCTCCACTTT CASSPTGPFSILRGSPLHF
TRBD2 TRBJ2-1 TRBV12-5 many TGTGCTAGTGGTTTGGCATCCGGGACTAGCGATCCTAATGAGCAGTTCTTC CASGLASGTSDPNEQFF
NA TRBJ1-3 TRBV12-3/TRBV12-4 NA TGTGCCAGCAGTTCTAACCTACTAGCGGGAGTATATTTT CASSSNLLAGVYF
NA TRBJ1-2 TRBV19 NA TGTGCCAGTAGTATTAAGATGGACTATGGCTACACCTTC CASSIKMDYGYTF
TRBD1 TRBJ1-5 TRBV28 many TGTGCCAGCAGACCCTGGACAGGGGGCAATCAGCCCCAGCATTTT CASRPWTGGNQPQHF
NA TRBJ2-1 TRBV5-5 many TGTGCCAGCAGCTTTTCCGGAGACACCTCCTACAATGAGCAGTTCTTC CASSFSGDTSYNEQFF
NA TRBJ2-3 TRBV12-3/TRBV12-4 few TGTGCCAGCAGCCTAAGTGATATAGATACGCAGTATTTT CASSLSDIDTQYF
NA TRBJ2-1 TRBV18 NA TGTGCCAGCTCACCAGGCGGGCCGGGACTTATCCTTAATGAGCAGTTCTTC CASSPGGPGLILNEQFF
NA TRBJ2-1 TRBV6-4 few TGTGCCAGCAGTTTACGTGGGGACAACTACAATGAGCAGTTCTTC CASSLRGDNYNEQFF
TRBD1 TRBJ2-7 TRBV6-1 many TGTGCCAGCAGAACCTCCCCAGGGGGAACTTCCTACGAGCAGTACTTC CASRTSPGGTSYEQYF
NA TRBJ2-5 TRBV2 few TGTGCCAGCACCCTTACAGGGCAAGAGACCCGGTACTTC CASTLTGQETRYF
NA TRBJ2-3 TRBV6-5 few TGTGCCAGCAGTTACAAGGATGCGTTTATAGATACGCAGTATTTT CASSYKDAFIDTQYF
TRBD1 TRBJ1-3 TRBV20-1 many TGCAGTGCTGCGACAGGGGTTGGAAACACCATATATTTT CSAATGVGNTIYF
NA TRBJ2-1 TRBV5-1 NA TGCGCCAGCGAGGCGGGAAGCGGCGATGAGCAGTTCTTC CASEAGSGDEQFF
TRBD2 TRBJ2-5 TRBV13 few TGTGCCAGCAGCTTTAAGAGGGGACTAGCGGGAGTGAACCAAGAGACCCAGTACTTC CASSFKRGLAGVNQETQYF
NA TRBJ2-7 TRBV6-5 many TGTGCCAGCAGTTACACTGTGGAGTACGAGCAGTACTTC CASSYTVEYEQYF
TRBD1 TRBJ2-3 TRBV12-3/TRBV12-4 many TGTGCCAGCAATTTGGAGGGACAGGGCACAGATACGCAGTATTTT CASNLEGQGTDTQYF
NA TRBJ1-1 TRBV10-1 NA TGCGCCAGCAGTGAGTCCGGCAGGAACACTGAAGCTTTCTTT CASSESGRNTEAFF
TRBD2 TRBJ2-5 TRBV20-1 NA TGCAGTGCTAGAGGCGGGGAGGGACTAGCGGGGGTTAAGGGGGAGACCCAGTACTTC CSARGGEGLAGVKGETQYF
NA TRBJ1-1 TRBV28 NA TGTGCCAGCACTCCTGGGGGGTTGAAAGCTTTCTTT CASTPGGLKAFF
NA TRBJ1-1 TRBV12-3/TRBV12-4 NA TGTGCCAGCAGGGACTTGGACAGTGCGGACACTGAAGCTTTCTTT CASRDLDSADTEAFF
TRBD1 TRBJ1-3 TRBV20-1 NA TGCAGTGCTGGACAGGGGACAGAAAACACCATATATTTT CSAGQGTENTIYF
NA TRBJ1-2 TRBV7-2 NA TGTGCCAGCAGCTTAAGGTGGAGTAACTATGGCTACACCTTC CASSLRWSNYGYTF
TRBD2 TRBJ2-2 TRBV4-1 NA TGCGCCAGCAGCCATTACGGGGGGGCAGGAAACACCGGGGAGCTGTTTTTT CASSHYGGAGNTGELFF
NA TRBJ2-5 TRBV4-1 many TGCGCCAGCAGCCAAGACCAGGGTCGGGAGACCCAGTACTTC CASSQDQGRETQYF
TRBD1 TRBJ1-1 TRBV12-3/TRBV12-4 many TGTGCCAGCAGTTCCTGGGGACAGGGGCTCACGGAGGCTTTCTTT CASSSWGQGLTEAFF
NA TRBJ2-7 TRBV25-1 NA TGTGCCAGCAGTGACCCGGACAGTACCTACGAGCAGTACTTC CASSDPDSTYEQYF
NA TRBJ1-2 TRBV18 NA TGTGCCAGCTCACCACCGGTCGACGGAAGGCATGGCTACACCTTC CASSPPVDGRHGYTF
NA TRBJ1-6 TRBV20-1 many TGCAGTGCTAACGCAGGGAAAAGAGGTTCACCCCTCCACTTT CSANAGKRGSPLHF
NA TRBJ2-7 TRBV5-1 many TGCGCCAGCGCGATCGAAGGGGACTTCGCCTACGAGCAGTACTTC CASAIEGDFAYEQYF
NA TRBJ1-2 TRBV7-9 NA TGTGCCAGCAGCTTAGCCCGGACAGAGGGGCCCTATGGCTACACCTTC CASSLARTEGPYGYTF
NA TRBJ1-2 TRBV19 few TGTGCCAGTAGCCTCCAGCAAATCTATGGCTACACCTTC CASSLQQIYGYTF
NA TRBJ1-6 TRBV7-2 few TGTGCCAGCAGCCCCTCGATGGTTCCTTCACCCCTCCACTTT CASSPSMVPSPLHF
NA TRBJ1-3 TRBV6-2/TRBV6-3 NA TGTGCCAGCAGTTATGACAGAGACACCATATATTTT CASSYDRDTIYF
NA TRBJ2-1 TRBV29-1 NA TGCAGCGTTGATGGCCAATACAATGAGCAGTTCTTC CSVDGQYNEQFF
TRBD2 TRBJ2-1 TRBV12-3/TRBV12-4 many TGTGCCAGCAGTTCAACACTAGCGGGGGGGGGAAATGAGCAGTTCTTC CASSSTLAGGGNEQFF
NA TRBJ2-3 TRBV4-3 NA TGCGCCAGCAGCCAAGATCTCCCACGCACAGATACGCAGTATTTT CASSQDLPRTDTQYF